This T cell receptor beta chain derives from a study of OX40 agonist ivuxolimab in advanced cancers. Sequencing used immunoSEQ multiplex PCR; TCRdb keeps in-frame clones, though not all of them. The sample records over 75,000 clones, around 94% being singletons. Remarks on this clone: The junction and the germline gene differ at one end; a read error may be behind it.

Germline V gives CDR1 SGDLS, CDR2 YYNGEE. There are 13 residues in the CDR3. The material sequenced was CD4+ or CD8+ T cells sorted from blood, taken in a trial of the OX40 agonist ivuxolimab. The origin of this receptor is an adult with an advanced solid tumor such as melanoma, head and neck, liver or kidney cancer. The chain carries TRBV9 and TRBJ2-7, with D perhaps matching TRBD2 (5 bases). CDR3 region: CASGVGGGYEQYF. In DNA, the CDR3 is TGTGCCAGCGGCGTAGGAGGTGGCTACGAGCAGTACTTC.